This paragraph covers one T cell receptor (beta chain) sequence. Adults between roughly 18 and 100 years of age took part from 20 to 25 US areas. A case of COVID-19 had been met by exposed participants within 2 weeks before study entry. This entry belongs to a study of blood T cell repertoires in COVID-19. Across the whole study: The United States, Italy and Spain were the sources of the acute and convalescent COVID-19 samples. The analysed material was cDNA or gDNA that came from T cells, B-cell-depleted T cells, or PBMCs.

Some clones are missing from TCRdb's copy, which holds only in-frame ones; the method was immunoSEQ multiplex PCR. In the table there are fewer than 300,000 clones, around 80% of which are singletons. The trim removed 5 bases at V and 0 bases at J, leaving 6 bases unmatched. Germline V gene data show CDR1 as SGHAT and CDR2 as FQNNGV. CDR3 size: 16 residues. This receptor was obtained from a man in his forties who had been exposed to COVID-19. The chain employs TRBV11-2 and TRBJ2-3, with 9 bases matching TRBD2. The specimen was PBMCs or T cells enriched from blood (not recorded which). The CDR3 region has the DNA TGTGCCAGCAGCCCGGGAAGCGGGAGGAGCACAGATACGCAGTATTTT. Translating it yields CASSPGSGRSTDTQYF.